Sequencing of this TCR beta chain was carried out in a study of cytomegalovirus exposure and HLA in healthy donors. Primers included in the PCR were 60 Vbeta and 13 Jbeta primers. This table comes from immunoSEQ multiplex PCR, and its TCRdb copy is limited to in-frame clones, with some not included. The data hold around 140,000 clones, with over 65% observed a single time. CDR3 length equals 15 residues. Trimming stripped 0 bases from V and 6 bases from J, with 11 bases between. CDR1 is LNHDA, CDR2 SQIVND, per germline (reference sequence). The chain joins TRBV19 to TRBJ1-4; D might be TRBD1 (6 bases). The TCR originated in a man in his forties in good health and CMV-seropositive. Sequenced material: PBMCs. In DNA form, the CDR3 reads TGTGCCAGTAGTATAGATGGGGGCCAGGATGAAAAACTGTTTTTT. This gives the protein CASSIDGGQDEKLFF.